This T cell receptor (beta chain) was obtained from a study of CD8 T cells in Susac syndrome. V was clipped by 1 base and J by 4 bases, with 22 bases between them. The CDR3 extends over 18 amino acids. The germline CDR1 and CDR2 sequences are SEHNR and FQNEAQ (reference sequence). In blood CD8+ and CD4+ T cells, TCR beta underwent sequencing. It was negative isolation that provided the CD8+ and CD4+ T cells, whereas TEMRA cells were enriched by FACS. RNA in amounts of about 0.45 to 1 ug was reverse transcribed with random hexamers. TCRdb re-called the immunoSEQ multiplex PCR reads through MiXCR, storing one row per CDR3 protein. This table holds 350,000 to 550,000 distinct CDR3 sequences, around 85% found once.

The sequence was collected from a human donor with multiple sclerosis. This rearrangement joins TRBV7-9 to TRBJ1-2; tentatively, D is TRBD1 (6 bases). Material: CD8+ T cells from PBMCs. CDR3 DNA sequence: TGTGCCAGCAGCTTAGTTTATATGGGGACACTCTCTTCCTATGGCTACACCTTC. Protein: CASSLVYMGTLSSYGYTF.